These 26 T cell receptor beta chains came from one sample sequenced in a study of blood T cell repertoires in COVID-19. Only in-frame clones appear in the TCRdb table, and some are missing; sequencing was by immunoSEQ multiplex PCR. The sample carries roughly 240,000 clones, approximately 83% recorded once. Sequenced: peripheral blood. The receptors derive from a woman in her 30s who had recovered from COVID-19.

The chain has TRBV14 and TRBJ2-7; D is uncertain. Germline lookup yields CDR1 SGHDN and CDR2 FVKESK. Trimming shortened V by 0 bases and J by 9 bases, and 12 bases separated the two germline ends. The CDR3 covers 13 residues. CDR3 region: CASSQDFLGRQYF. CDR3 nucleotide sequence: TGTGCCAGCAGCCAAGATTTCCTAGGAAGGCAGTACTTC.

The chain has TRBV3-1 (or the pseudogene TRBV3-2) and TRBJ2-1, with 9 bases lining up with TRBD2. Germline lookup yields CDR1 LGHDT and CDR2 YNNKEL (reference sequence). The CDR3 is 16 amino acids. V trimming: 4 bases; J trimming: 4 bases; junction bases outside the gene matches: 8. The CDR3 loop is CASSLSRGGQYNEQFF. The CDR3, as DNA: TGTGCCAGCAGCCTATCGCGGGGGGGCCAGTACAATGAGCAGTTCTTC.

This clone has just a few counts. The chain couples TRBV27 to TRBJ1-2, with D perhaps TRBD1 (5 bases). Trimming stripped 2 bases from V and 2 bases from J, with 9 bases between. The CDR3 spans 14 residues. The germline V gene has CDR1 MNHEY and CDR2 SMNVEV (reference sequence). Here the CDR3 reads CASSLQQGNYGYTF. CDR3 DNA: TGTGCCAGCAGTTTACAGCAGGGAAACTATGGCTACACCTTC.

CDR3 sequence: CASSRLAGAHNEQFF. The CDR3 region has the DNA TGTGCCAGCAGTAGACTAGCGGGGGCCCACAATGAGCAGTTCTTC. The chain has TRBV2 and TRBJ2-1; 12 bases align to TRBD2. J lost 5 bases, V lost 5 bases, and 4 bases had no gene match. This CDR3 spans 15 amino acids. Germline CDR1 reads SNHLY; CDR2 reads FYNNEI.

V gene TRBV27 combines with J gene TRBJ1-2, with D uncertain. V shed 2 bases and J shed 2 bases, with 15 bases lying between them. The CDR3 spans 16 residues. CDR1 and CDR2 (germline): MNHEY, SMNVEV (reference sequence). The CDR3 spells CASSLSGSSVNYGYTF. The CDR3 bases are TGTGCCAGCAGTTTAAGCGGGTCGTCGGTAAACTATGGCTACACCTTC.

This chain links TRBV7-3 with TRBJ2-5; the D is unclear. The germline CDR1 and CDR2 sequences are SGHTA and FQGTGA. The V end lost 5 bases, the J end lost 5 bases, and 12 bases lay between the germline ends. This CDR3 is 13 amino acids long. The DNA for the CDR3 is TGTGCCAGCAGCCCTACGTCTGTGGAGACCCAGTACTTC. Translated: CASSPTSVETQYF. The full variable domain, rest sourced from reference TRBV7-3 and TRBJ2-5, is GAGVSQTPSNKVTEKGKYVELRCDPISGHTALYWYRQSLGQGPEFLIYFQGTGAADDSGLPNDRFFAVRPEGSVSTLKIQRTERGDSAVYLCASSPTSVETQYFGPGTRLLVL.

Notes on this clone: Other DNA variants within this sample encode the same CDR3. V usage is TRBV25-1 and J usage is TRBJ1-1, with D possibly being TRBD1 (6 bases). Germline V lookup: CDR1 MGHDK, CDR2 SYGVNS. Trimming cost V 3 bases and J 3 bases, with 14 bases left between them. The CDR3 loop spans 15 amino acids. The CDR3 DNA reads TGTGCCAGCAGTGACCCGGGACAAGGCTACACTGAAGCTTTCTTT. It is translated as CASSDPGQGYTEAFF.

This chain's CDR3 is CASSFRGSEPQHF. The DNA for the CDR3 is TGTGCCAGCAGTTTTAGGGGGTCGGAGCCCCAGCATTTT. The V and J genes are TRBV27 and TRBJ1-5; tentatively, D is TRBD1 (6 bases). CDR1 is MNHEY, CDR2 SMNVEV, per germline (reference sequence). The CDR3 has 13 amino acids. V dropped 3 bases and J dropped 8 bases, with 11 bases sitting between them.

The chain recombines TRBV7-3 with TRBJ1-5, with TRBD1 identical over 10 bases. CDR3 size: 19 residues. Looked up from germline, CDR1 is SGHTA and CDR2 is FQGTGA. V lost 3 bases to trimming and J lost 2 bases; unmatched junction nucleotides: 13. This CDR3 is CASSLNQTGGVGGNQPQHF. The DNA for the CDR3 is TGTGCCAGCAGCTTGAATCAGACAGGGGGCGTGGGGGGCAATCAGCCCCAGCATTTT.

This chain joins TRBV3-1 (or the pseudogene TRBV3-2) and TRBJ1-1; 7 nucleotides match TRBD1. V lost 4 bases, J lost 4 bases, and 3 bases stayed unmatched. This CDR3 has 13 amino acids. Germline CDR1 and CDR2: LGHDT and YNNKEL (reference sequence). The CDR3, as DNA: TGTGCCAGCAGCCGACAGGGAATCACTGAAGCTTTCTTT. Its protein is CASSRQGITEAFF.

V and J are TRBV19 and TRBJ1-5; perhaps TRBD1 as D (6 bases). Germline lookup yields CDR1 LNHDA and CDR2 SQIVND (reference sequence). This CDR3 region has 13 residues. The V gene lost 6 bases and the J gene lost 11 bases, with 17 bases spanning the gap. CDR3 in amino acids: CASRRTGQSSQHF. The CDR3 nucleotides read TGTGCCAGTAGGAGAACTGGACAGTCGTCCCAGCATTTT.

The rearrangement joins TRBV20-1 to TRBJ2-2; 9 bases match TRBD1. The V and J ends lost 4 bases and 7 bases, in that order; junction bases with no gene match: 7. The CDR3 spans 14 residues. Germline values: CDR1 DFQATT, CDR2 SNEGSKA (reference sequence). CDR3: CSAIEQGAVGELFF. For the CDR3, the DNA is TGCAGTGCTATTGAACAGGGGGCCGTCGGGGAGCTGTTTTTT.

The chain recombines TRBV24-1 with TRBJ1-5; TRBD1 aligns across 8 bases. V shed 0 bases, J shed 0 bases, and the junction held 6 bases outside the gene matches. CDR3 length: 18 residues. The V gene's germline CDR1 is KGHDR and CDR2 SFDVKD. In DNA form, the CDR3 reads TGTGCCACCAGTGATTTGCAGGGACAGGATTATAGCAATCAGCCCCAGCATTTT. Translating gives CATSDLQGQDYSNQPQHF.

The rearrangement joins TRBV6-5 to TRBJ1-3; D gene unclear. Germline V gives CDR1 MNHEY, CDR2 SVGAGI. V gave up 8 bases and J gave up 7 bases, with 18 bases separating them. There are 14 residues in the CDR3. For the CDR3, the DNA is TGTGCCAGCTCGACCCTGATGGGAGGGAACACCATATATTTT. It codes for CASSTLMGGNTIYF.

The J gene is TRBJ2-7, the V gene TRBV15, with D possibly being TRBD2 (5 bases). Looked up from germline, CDR1 is LNHNV and CDR2 is YYDKDF (reference sequence). The length of the CDR3 is 16 residues. Deletions cut 0 bases from V and 7 bases from J, with 19 bases between. The chain's CDR3 is CATSREVSGFSIEQYF. The CDR3 coding sequence is TGTGCCACCAGCAGAGAAGTTTCGGGGTTTTCTATTGAGCAGTACTTC.

This chain uses TRBV6-2 or TRBV6-3 with TRBJ2-7, with 7 positions matching TRBD2. Germline values: CDR1 MNHEY, CDR2 SVGEGT. The ends lost 5 bases at V and 3 bases at J; junction bases unmatched: 16. CDR3 length equals 17 residues. The CDR3 bases are TGTGCCAGCAGTCCCCCGGCGGGGAGGGCAATAAGCTACGAGCAGTACTTC. Encoded protein: CASSPPAGRAISYEQYF.

The rearrangement uses TRBV28 and TRBJ2-7; maybe TRBD2 (7 bases). The CDR3 sequence is 13 residues long. Trimming removed 10 bases at V and 6 bases at J, with 19 bases between. The germline V gene has CDR1 MDHEN and CDR2 SYDVKM. The CDR3 loop is CATLGGGQGEQYF. In DNA, the CDR3 is TGTGCCACCCTCGGCGGGGGCCAAGGCGAGCAGTACTTC.

V usage is TRBV27 and J usage is TRBJ1-5; 10 bases are a match to TRBD1. The germline V gene has CDR1 MNHEY and CDR2 SMNVEV (reference sequence). Losses at the gene ends were 5 bases for V and 3 bases for J; bases not matched to a gene: 10. The CDR3 length is 17 residues. CDR3 amino acids: CASSPGTGVYVNQPQHF. The CDR3 coding sequence is TGTGCCAGCAGTCCCGGGACAGGGGTTTACGTCAATCAGCCCCAGCATTTT.

The V gene is TRBV29-1, the J gene TRBJ2-7; D is uncertain. Germline V gene data show CDR1 as SQVTM and CDR2 as ANQGSEA. The CDR3 runs to 12 residues. The V gene lost 0 bases and the J gene lost 1 base, with 4 bases spanning the gap. CDR3 in DNA: TGCAGCGTTGAAGATCTTTCCTACGAGCAGTACTTC. Protein: CSVEDLSYEQYF.

The gene calls are TRBV5-1 and TRBJ2-7, with 8 bases lining up with TRBD1. The J segment lost 1 base and the V segment lost 4 bases, leaving 4 bases of the junction unmatched. Germline assignment: CDR1 SGHRS and CDR2 YFSETQ. This CDR3 is 14 amino acids long. CDR3 coding DNA: TGCGCCAGCAGCGACCAGGGGGCGTCCTACGAGCAGTACTTC. It yields the protein CASSDQGASYEQYF. Complete variable domain (other parts from reference TRBV5-1 and TRBJ2-7): KAGVTQTPRYLIKTRGQQVTLSCSPISGHRSVSWYQQTPGQGLQFLFEYFSETQRNKGNFPGRFSGRQFSNSRSEMNVSTLELGDSALYLCASSDQGASYEQYFGPGTRLTVT.

The chain couples TRBV5-6 to TRBJ2-5; no firm D call. The V end was cut by 0 bases, the J end by 5 bases, with 8 bases between. Germline CDR1 is SGHDT and CDR2 is YYEEEE. CDR3 length: 13 residues. As DNA, the CDR3 is TGTGCCAGCAGCTTGGCGAGCAGGGAGACCCAGTACTTC. Translating gives CASSLASRETQYF. The complete variable domain, with remaining parts taken from reference TRBV5-6 and TRBJ2-5, reads DAGVTQSPTHLIKTRGQQVTLRCSPKSGHDTVSWYQQALGQGPQFIFQYYEEEERQRGNFPDRFSGHQFPNYSSELNVNALLLGDSALYLCASSLASRETQYFGPGTRLLVL.

The chain uses TRBV25-1 and TRBJ2-5, with D perhaps TRBD1 (5 bases). CDR1 and CDR2 (germline): MGHDK, SYGVNS. This CDR3 has 14 amino acids. V lost 1 base and J 2 bases, leaving 8 bases between the germline ends. CDR3 sequence: CASSESRQQETQYF. The CDR3 DNA reads as TGTGCCAGCAGTGAATCACGACAGCAAGAGACCCAGTACTTC.

The CDR3 nucleotides read TGTGCCAGCAGCTCCGGCCCCCAAAGTGGGGCCGGGCAGTACTTC. Translation gives CASSSGPQSGAGQYF. The V call is TRBV11-3, the J call TRBJ2-7; D possibly corresponds to TRBD1 (5 bases). CDR3 length equals 15 residues. Germline lookup yields CDR1 SGHNT and CDR2 YENEEA. Trimming pared 4 bases from V and 9 bases from J, leaving 22 bases between.

V usage is TRBV7-6 and J usage is TRBJ2-2, with D perhaps TRBD1 (6 bases). Germline V gives CDR1 SGHVS, CDR2 FNYEAQ. The CDR3 runs 15 residues. Trimming cost V 1 base and J 3 bases, with 9 bases left between them. The CDR3 coding sequence is TGTGCCAGCAGCTTAGGACAGGAATACACCGGGGAGCTGTTTTTT. Amino acids: CASSLGQEYTGELFF.

This chain connects TRBV6-1 to TRBJ1-2; 7 positions match TRBD1. Germline V gene data show CDR1 as MNHNS and CDR2 as SASEGT. CDR3 length: 15 residues. Trimming took 1 base from V and 7 from J; bases not matched to a gene: 9. CDR3 bases: TGTGCCAGCAGTGAAGGACAGGGTGTCTTATTTGGCTACACCTTC. It codes for CASSEGQGVLFGYTF.

This chain joins TRBV4-2 and TRBJ1-4; TRBD1 might be the D (6 bases). V shed 0 bases and J shed 10 bases, with 15 bases lying between them. The CDR3 covers 15 residues. Germline V gene lookup returns CDR1 LGHNA and CDR2 YNFKEQ. DNA for the CDR3: TGTGCCAGCAGCCAAGATAGTACAGGGTTCGCAAAACTGTTTTTT. It translates to CASSQDSTGFAKLFF.